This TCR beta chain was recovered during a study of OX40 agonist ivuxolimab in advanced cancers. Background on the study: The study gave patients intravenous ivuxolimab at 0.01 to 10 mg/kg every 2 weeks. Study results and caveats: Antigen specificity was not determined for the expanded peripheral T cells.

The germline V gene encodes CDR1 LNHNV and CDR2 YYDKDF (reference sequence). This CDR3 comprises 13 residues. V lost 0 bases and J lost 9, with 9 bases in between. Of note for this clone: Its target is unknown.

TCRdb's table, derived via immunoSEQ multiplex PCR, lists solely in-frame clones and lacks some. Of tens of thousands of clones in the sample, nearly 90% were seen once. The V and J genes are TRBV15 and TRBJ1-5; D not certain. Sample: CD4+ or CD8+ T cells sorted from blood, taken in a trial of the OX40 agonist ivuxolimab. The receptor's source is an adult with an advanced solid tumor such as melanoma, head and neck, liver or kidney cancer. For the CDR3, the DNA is TGTGCCACCAGCAGAGATCTAGCAGGGCCCCAGCATTTT. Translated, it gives CATSRDLAGPQHF.